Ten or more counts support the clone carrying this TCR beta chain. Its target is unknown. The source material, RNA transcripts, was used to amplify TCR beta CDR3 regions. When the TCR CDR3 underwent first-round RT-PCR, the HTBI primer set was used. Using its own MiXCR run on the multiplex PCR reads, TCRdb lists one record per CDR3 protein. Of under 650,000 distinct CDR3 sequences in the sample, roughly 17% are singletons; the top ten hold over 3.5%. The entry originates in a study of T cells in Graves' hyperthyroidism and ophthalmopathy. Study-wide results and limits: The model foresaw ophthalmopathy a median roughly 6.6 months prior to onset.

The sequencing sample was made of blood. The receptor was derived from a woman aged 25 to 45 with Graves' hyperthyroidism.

The CDR3 sequence is CASSLHEDWGIYNEQFF. CDR3 DNA: TGTGCCAGCAGCTTACATGAAGACTGGGGAATCTACAATGAGCAGTTCTTC. The chain joins TRBV11-2 to TRBJ2-1; D uncertain. Deletions cut 2 bases from V and 3 bases from J, with 17 bases between. From germline, CDR1 is SGHAT and CDR2 FQNNGV. This CDR3 region has 17 residues.